This TCR beta chain was recovered during a study of T-cell memory formation after mild COVID-19 (dated by TCRdb to 2020 to 2022). Looking at the study overall: TCR sequence clusters from the two donors were largely donor specific. T-cell clones expanding and contracting after mild COVID-19 in a couple of donors were tracked by longitudinal TCRalpha and TCRbeta repertoire sequencing. Two young, previously healthy adult volunteers made up the cohort, one male and one female.

Ficoll-Paque density gradient centrifugation was the method used to isolate PBMCs. Reading from cysteine to phenylalanine, the CDR3 counts 13 amino acids. Of all the DNA, just the CDR3 is kept, 39 bases in frame from base 1. The germline V end is reduced by 7 bases and the J end by 4 bases; junction bases left unmatched: 5. The germline V gene yields SNHLY for CDR1 and FYNNEI for CDR2. Reads for this sample came from an Illumina NovaSeq 6000. Using 5'RACE with constant-segment primers, TCRalpha and TCRbeta cDNA libraries were constructed, with sample barcodes and unique molecular identifiers added in the process. Trizol reagent was used to extract RNA from every sample. The libraries were amplified in two PCR steps, and the second step added a second sample barcode and Illumina TruSeq adapters. Sequencing of the libraries was done on an Illumina NovaSeq, producing 2 x 150 bp paired-end reads. The source study handled its data this way. Demultiplexing of reads and collapsing into UMI-guided consensus sequences were performed with migec v1.2.7. Using mixcr v2.1.11, the UMI consensuses were aligned to TRA and TRB V and J templates and assembled into clonotypes. Expanded or contracted clonotypes were those called significant by both edgeR and NoisET, with noise models trained on biological replicates. For edgeR calls, the cutoffs were a false discovery rate-adjusted p below 0.01 and a log2 fold-change threshold of 1. PCA with hierarchical clustering of max-normalized trajectories of the 1000 most abundant clonotypes was used as exploratory dynamics analysis. Separately sequenced CD4+ and CD8+ repertoires were used to assign a CD4 or CD8 phenotype to each responding clone. Using fastp at Q25 and MiXCR, TCRdb reprocessed the public reads and kept productive beta chains. Merged by CDR3 protein, the rows form single entries marked with the most common genes and DNA. Clone size and V and J calls follow TCRdb, not the original study. This sample has 300,000 to 350,000 distinct CDR3 sequences in its table, and around 13% of those were observed once. Over 20% of the sample is held by the ten biggest clonotypes.

A few counts support this clonotype. Its recognized antigen is unknown. Qualities for individual bases were not recorded, and no much larger clone is one base off. The full study reports these points: Only two mild cases were covered by the study, and larger cohorts that include severe cases with pre-infection samples were considered necessary. Some responding clones were detected in pre-infection memory, suggesting pre-existing cross-reactive memory T cells joined the SARS-CoV-2 response. Clones that contracted from day 15 to 85 showed balanced CD4/CD8 phenotypes, whereas a second wave of clones that expanded from day 15 to 37 leaned towards CD4+. Contracting CD4+ clones appeared mostly in the CM and EM memory subsets, whereas CD8+ clones were enriched in EMRA. Whether the second-wave clones peaking on day 37 were SARS-CoV-2 specific was not confirmed.

The clonotype originates from a man between 18 and 35 years old who had mild COVID-19 (a few samples of this study predate the infection). The sample titles of this study are shuffled in the database, so cell type and time point are left out; the donor was told from shared clones. Specimen: PBMCs or a T cell subset sorted from them (not recorded which). The sequence is built from TRBV2 and TRBJ2-5, and 8 bases in between align with TRBD2. The nucleotides are TGTGCCAGCACTTTAGGACTAGCAGAGACCCAGTACTTC. This codes for CASTLGLAETQYF.